This T cell receptor beta chain was captured in a study of STAT5B mutations in CD4+ large granular lymphocyte leukemia. Here immunoSEQ multiplex PCR was the method, and the copy in TCRdb shows in-frame clones only, minus some. This sample has about 35,000 clones; around 80% occur once, and the top ten carry about 2.5%. The receptor comes from a human donor in good health. Input material: CD4+ T cells from blood buffy coats.

DNA of the CDR3: TGCGCCAGCAGCTTGGCCAATCGGGGAAGAGGAGATACGCAGTATTTT. This translates into CASSLANRGRGDTQYF. The chain employs TRBV5-1 and TRBJ2-3; possible D gene TRBD2, 5 bases. The length of the CDR3 is 16 residues. Germline CDR1 and CDR2: SGHRS and YFSETQ. With 0 bases removed from V and 5 bases from J, the gap between germline ends came to 16 bases.